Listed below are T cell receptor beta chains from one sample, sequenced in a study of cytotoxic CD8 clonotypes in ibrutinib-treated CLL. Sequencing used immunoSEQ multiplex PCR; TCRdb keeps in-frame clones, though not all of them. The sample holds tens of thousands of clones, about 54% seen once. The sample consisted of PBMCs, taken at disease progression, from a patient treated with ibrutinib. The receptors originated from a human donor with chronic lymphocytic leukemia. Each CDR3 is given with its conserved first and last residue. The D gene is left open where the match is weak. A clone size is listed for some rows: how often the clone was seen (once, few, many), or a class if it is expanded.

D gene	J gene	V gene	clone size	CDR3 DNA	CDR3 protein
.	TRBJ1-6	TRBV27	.	TGTGCCAGCAGTTTATATTCCTTAGACAGATATAATTCACCCCTCCACTTT	CASSLYSLDRYNSPLHF
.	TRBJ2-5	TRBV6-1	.	TGTGCCAGCAGTCAAGGGAGCGGCATGACCCTCCTCGGGACCCAGTACTTC	CASSQGSGMTLLGTQYF
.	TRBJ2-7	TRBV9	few	TGTGCCAGCAGCGTCCATGAAACCTACGAGCAGTACTTC	CASSVHETYEQYF
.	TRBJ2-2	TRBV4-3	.	TGCGCCAGCAGCCGGGACAACTCGAACACCGGGGAGCTGTTTTTT	CASSRDNSNTGELFF
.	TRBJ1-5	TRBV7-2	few	TGTGCCAGCAGCTTAGATCCCATTAGCAATCAGCCCCAGCATTTT	CASSLDPISNQPQHF
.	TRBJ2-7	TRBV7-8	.	TGTGCCAGCAGCCCCCTGGTCTCCTACGAGCAGTACTTC	CASSPLVSYEQYF
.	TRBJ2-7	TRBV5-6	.	TGTGCCAGCAGCTTACGAGACAGACCCTCCTACGAGCAGTACTTC	CASSLRDRPSYEQYF
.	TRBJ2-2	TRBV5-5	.	TGTGCCAGCAGCTCCCCGGACTACTCGAACACCGGGGAGCTGTTTTTT	CASSSPDYSNTGELFF
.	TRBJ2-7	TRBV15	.	TGTGCCACCAGCAGAGATCCCTCCCACGAGCAGTACTTC	CATSRDPSHEQYF
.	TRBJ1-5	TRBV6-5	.	TGTGCCAGCAGTTACTCCGGGGTGGGCAATCAGCCCCAGCATTTT	CASSYSGVGNQPQHF
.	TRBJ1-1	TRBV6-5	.	TGTGCCAGCAGTTACGGGATGGAAAGGAACACTGAAGCTTTCTTT	CASSYGMERNTEAFF
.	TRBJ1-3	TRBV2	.	TGTGCCAGCCAACCGGACAGCCTCTCTGGAAACACCATATATTTT	CASQPDSLSGNTIYF
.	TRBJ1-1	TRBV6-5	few	TGTGCCAGCAGTTACTTCAGGGAGAACACTGAAGCTTTCTTT	CASSYFRENTEAFF
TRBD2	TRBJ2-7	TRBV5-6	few	TGTGCCAGCAGCCAAAGACTAGCGGGACATTACGAGCAGTACTTC	CASSQRLAGHYEQYF
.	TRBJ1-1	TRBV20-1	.	TGCAGTGCTATCAGTGGCACTGAAGCTTTCTTT	CSAISGTEAFF
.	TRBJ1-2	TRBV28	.	TGTGCCAGCAGTTTGGTGGGGGCGCCCAGAGGCTACACCTTC	CASSLVGAPRGYTF
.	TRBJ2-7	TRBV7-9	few	TGTGCCAGCTCTTCTCCGGACACTCTGACCTACGAGCAGTACTTC	CASSSPDTLTYEQYF
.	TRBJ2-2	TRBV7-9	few	TGTGCCAGCAGCTTGGCCGGGGAGCTGTTTTTT	CASSLAGELFF
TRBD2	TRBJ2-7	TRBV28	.	TGTGCCAGCAGGAGAAACCCTAGCGGCCAGGCGGGGGAGCAGTACTTC	CASRRNPSGQAGEQYF
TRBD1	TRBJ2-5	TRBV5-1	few	TGCGCCAGCAGCCAAAGGACGACAGGGGTTGATGTCCAAGAGACCCAGTACTTC	CASSQRTTGVDVQETQYF
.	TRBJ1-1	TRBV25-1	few	TGTGCCAGCAGTGAAAGTCCCTTCGCCGGGACACGCAACACTGAAGCTTTCTTT	CASSESPFAGTRNTEAFF
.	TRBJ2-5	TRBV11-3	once	TGTGCCAGCAGCGGACGGGGAAGCCAAGAGACCCAGTACTTC	CASSGRGSQETQYF
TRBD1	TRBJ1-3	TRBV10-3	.	TGTGCCATCAGACCGACAGGGGCCAACACCATATATTTT	CAIRPTGANTIYF
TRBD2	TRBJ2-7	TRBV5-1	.	TGCGCCAGCAGCGCGGGGGACGGGCCCGAGCAGTACTTC	CASSAGDGPEQYF
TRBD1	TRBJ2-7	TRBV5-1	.	TGCGCCAGCAGCTTGTTCGGGGCAGGGGGCTCCTACGAGCAGTACTTC	CASSLFGAGGSYEQYF
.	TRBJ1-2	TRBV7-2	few	TGTGCCAGCAGCTTAGCCACAGGGTACTATGGCTACACCTTC	CASSLATGYYGYTF
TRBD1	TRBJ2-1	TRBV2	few	TGTGCCAGACAACCGGGACAGGGGCGCAATGAGCAGTTCTTC	CARQPGQGRNEQFF
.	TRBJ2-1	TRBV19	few	TGTGCCAGTAGTATAGCTACGTTATACAATGAGCAGTTCTTC	CASSIATLYNEQFF
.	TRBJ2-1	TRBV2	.	TGTGCCAGCAGCCCGGAATCCGACTACAATGAGCAGTTCTTC	CASSPESDYNEQFF
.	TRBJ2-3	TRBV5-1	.	TGCGCCAGTCGCCCGAGGGGAGCTGTTATGGGCACAGATACGCAGTATTTT	CASRPRGAVMGTDTQYF
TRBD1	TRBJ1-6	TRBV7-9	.	TGTGCCAGCAGCTTAGGGGACAGCGCCCTCCACTTT	CASSLGDSALHF
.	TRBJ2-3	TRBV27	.	TGTGCCAGCAGGTCCTGGCAGGGCTCAGATCCGCAGTATTTT	CASRSWQGSDPQYF
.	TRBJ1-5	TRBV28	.	TGTGCCAGCAGTTCTCAGCAATATAGCAATCAGCCCCAGCATTTT	CASSSQQYSNQPQHF
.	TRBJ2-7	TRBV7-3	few	TGTGCCAGCAGCTTATCAGGGTACCACGAGCAGTACTTC	CASSLSGYHEQYF